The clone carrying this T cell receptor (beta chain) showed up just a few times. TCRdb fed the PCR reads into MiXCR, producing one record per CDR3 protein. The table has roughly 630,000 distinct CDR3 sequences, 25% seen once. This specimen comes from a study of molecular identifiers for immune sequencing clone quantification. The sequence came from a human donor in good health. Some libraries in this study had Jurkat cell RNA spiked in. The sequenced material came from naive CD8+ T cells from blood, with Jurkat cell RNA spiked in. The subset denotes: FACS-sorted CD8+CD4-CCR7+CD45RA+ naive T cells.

The DNA for the CDR3 is TGTGCCAGCAGTTCCGAGGGGGGCGGCTATGGCTACACCTTC. Translation: CASSSEGGGYGYTF. The chain carries TRBV6-6 and TRBJ1-2, with D possibly matching TRBD1 (6 bases). Trimming shortened V by 4 bases and J by 4 bases, and 13 bases separated the two germline ends. CDR1 and CDR2 (germline): MNHNY, SVGAGI (reference sequence). The CDR3 length is 14 residues.